This T cell receptor (beta chain) was captured in a study of T-cell reconstitution after alpha-beta-depleted transplantation in children. Researchers prepared the TCRbeta library using unique molecular identifiers, the study reports. In TCRdb, the PCR reads were re-called with MiXCR into one record per CDR3 protein. Here the sample spans roughly 220,000 distinct CDR3 sequences, around 12% being singletons. The CDR3 covers 12 residues. CDR1 ENHRY and CDR2 SYGVKD come from the germline V gene. Trimming took 4 bases from V and 4 from J, leaving 6 bases between them. This clonotype was picked up many times.

This TCR was sampled from a human donor who donated a stem cell graft to a child with acute lymphoblastic leukemia. The V and J genes are TRBV10-3 and TRBJ2-3; D unresolved. The source was PBMCs from the stem cell graft donor, collected from the stem cell graft. Written as DNA, the CDR3 is TGTGCCATCAGTGGGGATCCAGATACGCAGTATTTT. This translates into CAISGDPDTQYF.